The 16 T cell receptor beta chains presented below share a single source sample, sequenced in a study of shared clonotypes between healthy human individuals. Data came from immunoSEQ multiplex PCR; TCRdb stores just in-frame clones and leaves some out. The sample includes hundreds of thousands of clones, less than 80% of them seen just once. Sample: memory CD4+ T cells sorted from blood. Subset noted: CD45RA-negative fraction. Receptors originate from a woman aged 30 to 39 in good health.

The gene calls are TRBV5-1 and TRBJ2-1, with D possibly matching TRBD2 (5 bases). The germline V and J ends were trimmed by 4 bases and 2 bases, with 10 bases remaining between them. Germline V gene sequence: CDR1 SGHRS, CDR2 YFSETQ. The length of the CDR3 is 14 residues. Written as DNA, the CDR3 is TGCGCCAGCAGCCCCGGGAATACCTACAATGAGCAGTTCTTC. Residues: CASSPGNTYNEQFF.

This chain uses TRBV5-6 with TRBJ1-2; D not resolved. The germline V gene has CDR1 SGHDT and CDR2 YYEEEE. V lost 5 bases, J lost 2 bases, and 13 bases lay in between. CDR3 length: 14 amino acids. The CDR3 loop is CASRSRYSNYGYTF. The CDR3, as DNA: TGTGCCAGCAGATCTCGGTATTCGAACTATGGCTACACCTTC.

The gene calls are TRBV5-1 and TRBJ2-3; 12 bases line up with TRBD2. Trimming removed 4 bases from V and 5 bases from J; junction bases left unmatched: 8. This CDR3 has 16 amino acids. CDR1 SGHRS and CDR2 YFSETQ come from the germline V gene. This CDR3 reads CASSLIRTSGIDTQYF. CDR3 coding DNA: TGCGCCAGCAGCCTAATCCGGACTAGCGGGATAGATACGCAGTATTTT.

The chain carries TRBV25-1 and TRBJ2-3; the D is unclear. Germline V gives CDR1 MGHDK, CDR2 SYGVNS. V was shortened by 8 bases and J by 3 bases, with 9 bases between the two germline ends. The CDR3 consists of 12 residues. CDR3 coding DNA: TGTGCCAGCCGACACCTGACAGATACGCAGTATTTT. Translating gives CASRHLTDTQYF.

V usage is TRBV19 and J usage is TRBJ2-2; possibly TRBD1 for D (5 bases). V dropped 4 bases and J dropped 1 base, with 10 bases sitting between them. CDR1 LNHDA and CDR2 SQIVND come from the germline V gene (reference sequence). This CDR3 is 15 amino acids long. DNA of the CDR3: TGTGCCAGTAGTAATAAGGGGCTGAACACCGGGGAGCTGTTTTTT. It encodes CASSNKGLNTGELFF.

As for this clone: This probably arose from a read error, given a far larger clone one base away. The chain carries TRBV4-1 and TRBJ2-3; D remains unclear. CDR3 size: 12 residues. CDR1 and CDR2 (germline): MGHRA, YSYEKL. V dropped 6 bases and J dropped 0 bases, with 4 bases sitting between them. This CDR3 is CASSSSTDTQYF. CDR3 nucleotide sequence: TGCGCCAGCAGTTCTAGCACAGATACGCAGTATTTT.

The chain has TRBV4-1 and TRBJ2-5; the match to TRBD2 covers 12 bases. The CDR3 spans 19 residues. V shed 6 bases, J shed 1 base, and the junction held 15 bases outside the gene matches. The germline V gene has CDR1 MGHRA and CDR2 YSYEKL. CDR3 DNA sequence: TGCGCCAGCAGTCCGCTTGGGCTAGCGGGAGGGGGGGGCCAAGAGACCCAGTACTTC. Translated: CASSPLGLAGGGGQETQYF.

This chain connects TRBV4-1 to TRBJ2-7; the match to TRBD1 covers 9 bases. This CDR3 contains 14 residues. V was clipped by 3 bases and J by 7 bases; unmatched bases: 7. CDR1 and CDR2 (germline): MGHRA, YSYEKL. CDR3 sequence (DNA): TGCGCCAGCAGCCACCCCGGGACAGGGTCTGAGCAGTACTTC. Translating gives CASSHPGTGSEQYF.

Only one count was recorded for this clone. CDR3 in DNA: TGCAGCGTCCACAGGGGGGCCCGGGAGACCCAGTACTTC. Residues: CSVHRGARETQYF. This chain joins TRBV29-1 and TRBJ2-5, with 8 bases identical to TRBD1. Trimming took 6 bases from V and 5 from J; bases not matched to a gene: 8. There are 13 residues in the CDR3. Germline V gene data show CDR1 as SQVTM and CDR2 as ANQGSEA.

This clone came up a few times. CDR3 sequence: CATGTGASGANVLTF. CDR3 sequence (DNA): TGTGCCACGGGGACAGGAGCCTCTGGGGCCAACGTCCTGACTTTC. The chain uses TRBV10-3 and TRBJ2-6, with TRBD1 matching over 8 bases. Germline V gene lookup returns CDR1 ENHRY and CDR2 SYGVKD. The V gene end was trimmed by 10 bases and the J gene end by 0 bases; junction bases not matched to a gene: 5. This CDR3 spans 15 amino acids.

The chain is built from TRBV28 and TRBJ2-5, with a tentative D call TRBD2 (6 bases). The length of the CDR3 is 14 residues. The germline gives CDR1 MDHEN, CDR2 SYDVKM. Trimming removed 5 bases from V and 4 bases from J, with 14 bases in between. The CDR3 bases are TGTGCCAGCAGTATGATCCCCGGGGGAGAGACCCAGTACTTC. Its translation is CASSMIPGGETQYF.

This clone was seen just once. This chain joins TRBV11-2 and TRBJ2-7; no firm D call. V dropped 1 base and J dropped 3 bases, with 7 bases sitting between them. Germline CDR1 and CDR2: SGHAT and FQNNGV. This CDR3 has 13 residues. This CDR3 reads CASSLGEFYEQYF. The DNA of the CDR3 is TGTGCCAGCAGCTTAGGAGAATTCTACGAGCAGTACTTC.

The rearrangement uses TRBV9 and TRBJ2-2; D is unresolved. Deletions cut 1 base from V and 3 bases from J, with 4 bases between. The CDR3 runs 13 residues. Per germline, CDR1 SGDLS and CDR2 YYNGEE. In nucleotides, the CDR3 is TGTGCCAGCAGCGTACATTACACCGGGGAGCTGTTTTTT. Protein: CASSVHYTGELFF.

The genes are TRBV6-1 and TRBJ1-2, with D unclear. The CDR3 spans 13 residues. The V and J ends lost 2 bases and 7 bases respectively, with 11 bases between them. From germline, CDR1 is MNHNS and CDR2 SASEGT. The CDR3 here is CASSERVGSGYTF. CDR3 bases: TGTGCCAGCAGTGAAAGGGTGGGAAGTGGCTACACCTTC.

The rearrangement links TRBV29-1 to TRBJ2-4, with D possibly called TRBD1 or TRBD2 (5 bases each). The CDR3 is made up of 14 amino acids. Germline V lookup: CDR1 SQVTM, CDR2 ANQGSEA. V lost 6 bases and J 1 base, leaving 13 bases between the germline ends. As DNA, the CDR3 is TGCAGCGTCGGGACCGCCGGGGCCAAAAACATTCAGTACTTC. Residues: CSVGTAGAKNIQYF.

This chain uses TRBV5-1 with TRBJ2-5, with D perhaps TRBD1 or TRBD2 (6 bases each). Deletions cut 4 bases from V and 5 bases from J, with 21 bases between. Germline V gene sequence: CDR1 SGHRS, CDR2 YFSETQ. The CDR3 sequence is 16 residues long. The CDR3 region is CASSLGGGFEGETQYF. For the CDR3, the DNA is TGCGCCAGCAGCCTGGGGGGCGGCTTTGAAGGGGAGACCCAGTACTTC.